This TCR beta chain came from a study of cytomegalovirus exposure and HLA in healthy donors. V shed 6 bases, J shed 4 bases, and the junction held 0 bases outside the gene matches. Germline assignment: CDR1 MNHNS and CDR2 SASEGT. This CDR3 has 12 residues. This clone was seen a handful of times. PCR employed 60 Vbeta and 13 Jbeta primers. As handled by the study authors: Later, tens of millions of unique TCR beta chains were counted in an analysis, and approximately 10 million of them were shared. Using immunoSEQ multiplex PCR, the repertoire was profiled, and TCRdb retains in-frame clones only, with some absent. That table supplies the V and J calls and clone size; D and trimming were determined from the DNA. This table holds about 130,000 clones, over 9.5% found once.

Specimen: PBMCs. This clonotype was obtained from a woman under 30 in good health and CMV-seropositive. The chain recombines TRBV6-1 with TRBJ2-1; TRBD2 aligns across 7 bases. The CDR3 nucleotides read TGTGCCAGCAGGCGGGAGTACAATGAGCAGTTCTTC. Its translation is CASRREYNEQFF.